These 3 T cell receptor beta chains came from one sample sequenced in a study of PD-1 blockade in classical Hodgkin lymphoma. Profiled with immunoSEQ multiplex PCR; TCRdb holds only in-frame clones, not every one. The sample yields approximately 65,000 clones, roughly nine tenths seen once. Indicated time point: cycle 4 day 1 (C4D1), after five to seven weeks of nivolumab. With no exception, relapse followed autologous stem cell transplantation in all patients, and brentuximab vedotin exposure varied. The starting material was peripheral blood mononuclear cells (PBMCs), obtained before the fourth cycle of nivolumab. These receptors came from a human donor with classical Hodgkin lymphoma.

The chain employs TRBV14 and TRBJ2-1, with 8 bases fitting TRBD2. Germline V lookup: CDR1 SGHDN, CDR2 FVKESK. The length of the CDR3 is 15 residues. V was pared by 6 bases and J by 5 bases, with 9 bases of the junction left unmatched. CDR3 in amino acids: CASSHPGGEDNEQFF. The CDR3 coding sequence is TGTGCCAGCAGTCACCCGGGGGGGGAGGACAATGAGCAGTTCTTC.

The chain combines TRBV5-4 with TRBJ2-5; no definite D call. The CDR3 sequence is 11 residues long. The ends were cut back, 0 bases at V and 5 bases at J, with 2 bases in the middle. The germline gives CDR1 SGHNT, CDR2 YYREEE (reference sequence). The CDR3 DNA reads as TGTGCCAGCAGCTTGGCGGAGACCCAGTACTTC. Its protein product is CASSLAETQYF. Based on the CDR3 plus reference TRBV5-4 and TRBJ2-5, the full variable domain is ETGVTQSPTHLIKTRGQQVTLRCSSQSGHNTVSWYQQALGQGPQFIFQYYREEENGRGNFPPRFSGLQFPNYSSELNVNALELDDSALYLCASSLAETQYFGPGTRLLVL.

In DNA, the CDR3 is TGTGCCAGCAGCGCAACTGGGGATGGGGCCTACGAGCAGTACTTC. Protein sequence: CASSATGDGAYEQYF. The rearrangement uses TRBV9 and TRBJ2-7; D is unclear. Germline V gene sequence: CDR1 SGDLS, CDR2 YYNGEE. Trimming took off 3 bases at V and 2 bases at J, with 15 bases between the two ends. This CDR3 comprises 15 residues.